This TCR beta chain was identified in a study of cytomegalovirus exposure and HLA in healthy donors. Overall study results and limits: For most subjects, TCR beta sequences were reported to predict HLA-A and HLA-B alleles with accuracy.

This clone was picked up a small number of times. As yet, its antigen is unknown. With 60 Vbeta and 13 Jbeta primers, the PCR was carried out. Profiled with immunoSEQ multiplex PCR; TCRdb holds only in-frame clones, not every one. The sample yields 130,000 to 150,000 clones, roughly 80% seen once. Per the germline V gene, CDR1 is MNHEY and CDR2 is SMNVEV (reference sequence). Trimming shortened V by 1 base and J by 0 bases, and 7 bases separated the two germline ends. This CDR3 is built from 14 residues. Nominal health characterized the donors when sampled, though unrecorded immune exposures were likely.

This TCR derives from a woman between 35 and 50 years old in good health and CMV-seronegative. Sequenced sample: PBMCs. The rearrangement joins TRBV27 to TRBJ2-7; D is undetermined. The CDR3 loop reads CASSLLQSSYEQYF. In nucleotides, the CDR3 is TGTGCCAGCAGTTTATTACAGAGCTCCTACGAGCAGTACTTC.